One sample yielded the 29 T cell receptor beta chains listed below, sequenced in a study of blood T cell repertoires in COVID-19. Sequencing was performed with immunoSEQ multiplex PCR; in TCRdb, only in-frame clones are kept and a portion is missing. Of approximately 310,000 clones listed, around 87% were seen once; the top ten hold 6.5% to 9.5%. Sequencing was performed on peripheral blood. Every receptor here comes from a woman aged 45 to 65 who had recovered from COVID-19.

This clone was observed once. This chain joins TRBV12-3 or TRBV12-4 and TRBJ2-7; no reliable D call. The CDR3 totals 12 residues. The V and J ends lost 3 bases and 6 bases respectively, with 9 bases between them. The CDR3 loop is CASSLSSGEQYF. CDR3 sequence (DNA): TGTGCCAGCAGTTTGTCTTCGGGCGAGCAGTACTTC.

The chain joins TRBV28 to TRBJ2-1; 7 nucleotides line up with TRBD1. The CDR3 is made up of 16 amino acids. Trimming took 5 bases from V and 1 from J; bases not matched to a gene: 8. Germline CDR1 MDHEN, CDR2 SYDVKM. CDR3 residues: CASSPYRGLSYNEQFF. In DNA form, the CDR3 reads TGTGCCAGCAGTCCCTACAGGGGCCTATCCTACAATGAGCAGTTCTTC.

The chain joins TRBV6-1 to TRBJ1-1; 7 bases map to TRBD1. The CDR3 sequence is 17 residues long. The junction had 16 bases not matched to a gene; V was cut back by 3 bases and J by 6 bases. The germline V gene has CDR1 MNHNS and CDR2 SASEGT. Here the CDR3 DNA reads TGTGCCAGCAGTGAGGACAGGCGCTTTAAAGGACTCGCTGAAGCTTTCTTT. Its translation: CASSEDRRFKGLAEAFF.

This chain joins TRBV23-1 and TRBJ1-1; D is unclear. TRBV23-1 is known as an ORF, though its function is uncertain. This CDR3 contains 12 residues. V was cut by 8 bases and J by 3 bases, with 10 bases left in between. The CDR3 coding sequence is TGCGCCAGCCCCGCGGACTACACTGAAGCTTTCTTT. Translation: CASPADYTEAFF.

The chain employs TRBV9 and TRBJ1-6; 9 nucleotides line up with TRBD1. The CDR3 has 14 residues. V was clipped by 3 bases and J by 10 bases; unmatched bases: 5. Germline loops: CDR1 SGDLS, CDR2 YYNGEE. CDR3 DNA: TGTGCCAGCAGCGACCGGGACAGGGACTCACCCCTCCACTTT. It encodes CASSDRDRDSPLHF.

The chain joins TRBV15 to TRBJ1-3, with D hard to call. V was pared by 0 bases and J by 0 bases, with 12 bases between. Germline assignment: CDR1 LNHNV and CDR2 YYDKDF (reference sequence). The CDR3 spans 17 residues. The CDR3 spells CATSRDMAFLSGNTIYF. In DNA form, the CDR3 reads TGTGCCACCAGCAGAGATATGGCCTTCCTCTCTGGAAACACCATATATTTT.

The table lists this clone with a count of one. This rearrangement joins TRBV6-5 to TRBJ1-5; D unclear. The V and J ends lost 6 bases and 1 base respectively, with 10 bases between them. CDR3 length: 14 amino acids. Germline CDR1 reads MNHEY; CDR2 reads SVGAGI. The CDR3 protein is CASRVGVSNQPQHF. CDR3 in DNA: TGTGCCAGCAGGGTCGGGGTGAGCAATCAGCCCCAGCATTTT.

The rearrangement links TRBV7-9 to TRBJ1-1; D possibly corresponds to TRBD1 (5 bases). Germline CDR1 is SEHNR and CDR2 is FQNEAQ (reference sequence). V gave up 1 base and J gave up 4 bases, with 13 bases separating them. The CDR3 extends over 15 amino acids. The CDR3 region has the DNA TGTGCCAGCAGCTTAGAGGCAGGGTGGGGCACTGAAGCTTTCTTT. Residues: CASSLEAGWGTEAFF.

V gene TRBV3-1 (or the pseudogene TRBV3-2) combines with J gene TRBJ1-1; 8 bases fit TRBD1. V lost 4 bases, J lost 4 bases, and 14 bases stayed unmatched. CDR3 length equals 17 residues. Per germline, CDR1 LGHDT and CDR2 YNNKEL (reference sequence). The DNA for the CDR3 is TGTGCCAGCAGCCCAATACGGACAGGGTCTTGGGGCACTGAAGCTTTCTTT. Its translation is CASSPIRTGSWGTEAFF.

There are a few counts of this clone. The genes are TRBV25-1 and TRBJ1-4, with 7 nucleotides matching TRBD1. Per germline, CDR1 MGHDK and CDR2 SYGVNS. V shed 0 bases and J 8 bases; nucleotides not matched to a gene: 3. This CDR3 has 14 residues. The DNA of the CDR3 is TGTGCCAGCAGTGAATATGGGACAGTCGAAAAACTGTTTTTT. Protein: CASSEYGTVEKLFF.

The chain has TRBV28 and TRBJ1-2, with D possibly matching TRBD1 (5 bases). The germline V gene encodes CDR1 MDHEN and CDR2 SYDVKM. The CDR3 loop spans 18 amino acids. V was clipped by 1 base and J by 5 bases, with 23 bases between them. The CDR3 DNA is TGTGCCAGCAGTTTATTCCTCGAAGGGGCCAGATTTTTGTATGGCTACACCTTC. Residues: CASSLFLEGARFLYGYTF.

Written as DNA, the CDR3 is TGTGCCAGCAGTTCACCGACAGGGTCTAATGAAAAACTGTTTTTT. Protein: CASSSPTGSNEKLFF. This chain uses TRBV28 with TRBJ1-4; 7 bases are a match to TRBD1. CDR1 MDHEN and CDR2 SYDVKM come from the germline V gene. The CDR3 runs to 15 residues. V trimming: 4 bases; J trimming: 3 bases; junction bases outside the gene matches: 5.

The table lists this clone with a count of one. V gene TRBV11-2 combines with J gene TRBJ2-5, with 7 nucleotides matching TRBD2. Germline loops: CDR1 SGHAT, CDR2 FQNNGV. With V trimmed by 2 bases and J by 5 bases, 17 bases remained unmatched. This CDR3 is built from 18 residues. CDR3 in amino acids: CASSLQNPGLVPEETQYF. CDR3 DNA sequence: TGTGCCAGCAGCTTACAAAACCCAGGACTAGTTCCTGAGGAGACCCAGTACTTC.

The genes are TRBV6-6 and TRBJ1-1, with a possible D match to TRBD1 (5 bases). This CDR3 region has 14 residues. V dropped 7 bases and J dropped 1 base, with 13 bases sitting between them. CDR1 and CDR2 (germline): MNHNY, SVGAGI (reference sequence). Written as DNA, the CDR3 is TGTGCCAGCACCACCCCCGACAGGAACACTGAAGCTTTCTTT. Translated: CASTTPDRNTEAFF.

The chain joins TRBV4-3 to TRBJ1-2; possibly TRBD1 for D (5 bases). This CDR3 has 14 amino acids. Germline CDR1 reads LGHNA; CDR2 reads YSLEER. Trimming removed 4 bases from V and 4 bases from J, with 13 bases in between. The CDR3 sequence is CASSRRRGPYGYTF. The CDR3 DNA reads TGCGCCAGCAGCCGGAGGAGGGGTCCCTATGGCTACACCTTC.

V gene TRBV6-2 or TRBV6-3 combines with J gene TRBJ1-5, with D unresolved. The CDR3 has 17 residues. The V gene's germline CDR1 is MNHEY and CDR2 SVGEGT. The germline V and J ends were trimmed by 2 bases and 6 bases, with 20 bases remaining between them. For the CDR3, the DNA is TGTGCCAGCAGTTACGGGAGGTTATCCGTAGGAGCTCAGCCCCAGCATTTT. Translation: CASSYGRLSVGAQPQHF.

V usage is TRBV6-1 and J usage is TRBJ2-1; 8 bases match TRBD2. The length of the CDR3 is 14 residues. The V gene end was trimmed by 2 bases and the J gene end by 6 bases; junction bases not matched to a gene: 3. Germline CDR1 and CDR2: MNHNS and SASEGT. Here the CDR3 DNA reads TGTGCCAGCAGTGAACCGGGGGGGATCAATGAGCAGTTCTTC. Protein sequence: CASSEPGGINEQFF.

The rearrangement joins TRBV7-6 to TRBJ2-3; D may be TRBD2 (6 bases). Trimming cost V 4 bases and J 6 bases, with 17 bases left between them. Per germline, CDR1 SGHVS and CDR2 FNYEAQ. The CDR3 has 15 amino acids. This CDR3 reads CASSSSPRGLDTQYF. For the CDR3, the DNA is TGTGCCAGCAGCTCTTCCCCGCGGGGACTTGATACGCAGTATTTT. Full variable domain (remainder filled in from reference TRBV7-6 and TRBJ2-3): GAGVSQSPRYKVTKRGQDVALRCDPISGHVSLYWYRQALGQGPEFLTYFNYEAQQDKSGLPNDRFSAERPEGSISTLTIQRTEQRDSAMYRCASSSSPRGLDTQYFGPGTRLTVL.

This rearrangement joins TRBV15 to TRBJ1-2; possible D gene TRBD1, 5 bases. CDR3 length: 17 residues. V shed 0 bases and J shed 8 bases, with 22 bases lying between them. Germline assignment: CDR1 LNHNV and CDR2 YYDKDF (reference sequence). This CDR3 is CATSRDRGGGEGRGYTF. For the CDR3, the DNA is TGTGCCACCAGCAGAGATCGTGGCGGGGGAGAAGGGAGAGGCTACACCTTC.

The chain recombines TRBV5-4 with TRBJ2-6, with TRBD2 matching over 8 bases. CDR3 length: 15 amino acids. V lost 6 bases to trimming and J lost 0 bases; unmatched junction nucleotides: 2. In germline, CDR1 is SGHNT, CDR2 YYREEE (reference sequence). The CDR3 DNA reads TGTGCCAGCACCGGGGGGGTCTCTGGGGCCAACGTCCTGACTTTC. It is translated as CASTGGVSGANVLTF.

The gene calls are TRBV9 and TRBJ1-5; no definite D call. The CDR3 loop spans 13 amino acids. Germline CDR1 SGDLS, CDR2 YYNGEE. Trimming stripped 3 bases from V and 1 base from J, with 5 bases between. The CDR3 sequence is CASSGESNQPQHF. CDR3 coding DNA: TGTGCCAGCAGCGGAGAGAGCAATCAGCCCCAGCATTTT. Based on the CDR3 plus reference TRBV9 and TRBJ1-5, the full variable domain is DSGVTQTPKHLITATGQRVTLRCSPRSGDLSVYWYQQSLDQGLQFLIQYYNGEERAKGNILERFSAQQFPDLHSELNLSSLELGDSALYFCASSGESNQPQHFGDGTRLSIL.

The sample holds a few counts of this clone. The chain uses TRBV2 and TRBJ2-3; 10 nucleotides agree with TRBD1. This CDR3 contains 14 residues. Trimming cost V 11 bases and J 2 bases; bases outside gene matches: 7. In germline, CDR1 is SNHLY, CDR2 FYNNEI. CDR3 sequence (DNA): TGTGCCCGGGACAGGGGTGGCCCCACAGATACGCAGTATTTT. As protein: CARDRGGPTDTQYF. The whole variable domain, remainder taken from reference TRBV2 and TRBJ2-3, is EPEVTQTPSHQVTQMGQEVILRCVPISNHLYFYWYRQILGQKVEFLVSFYNNEISEKSEIFDDQFSVERPDGSNFTLKIRSTKLEDSAMYFCARDRGGPTDTQYFGPGTRLTVL.

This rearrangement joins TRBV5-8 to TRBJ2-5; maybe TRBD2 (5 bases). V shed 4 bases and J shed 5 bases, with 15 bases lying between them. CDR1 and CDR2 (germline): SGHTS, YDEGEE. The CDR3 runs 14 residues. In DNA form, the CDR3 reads TGTGCCAGCAGCACCCGGGAAGTGAGGGAGACCCAGTACTTC. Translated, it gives CASSTREVRETQYF.

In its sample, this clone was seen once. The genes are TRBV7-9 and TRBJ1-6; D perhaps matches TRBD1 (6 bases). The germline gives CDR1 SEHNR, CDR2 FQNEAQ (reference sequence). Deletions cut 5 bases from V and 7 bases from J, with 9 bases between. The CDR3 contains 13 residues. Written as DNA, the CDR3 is TGTGCCAGCAGCCGGACAGCGAATTCACCCCTCCACTTT. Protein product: CASSRTANSPLHF. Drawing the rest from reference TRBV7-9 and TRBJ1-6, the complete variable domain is DTGVSQNPRHKITKRGQNVTFRCDPISEHNRLYWYRQTLGQGPEFLTYFQNEAQLEKSRLLSDRFSAERPKGSFSTLEIQRTEQGDSAMYLCASSRTANSPLHFGNGTRLTVT.

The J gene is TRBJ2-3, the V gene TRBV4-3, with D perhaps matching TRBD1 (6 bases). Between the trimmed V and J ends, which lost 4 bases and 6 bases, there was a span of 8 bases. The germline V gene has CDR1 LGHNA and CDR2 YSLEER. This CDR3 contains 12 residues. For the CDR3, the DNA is TGCGCCAGCAGCCTTGACAGGGATACGCAGTATTTT. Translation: CASSLDRDTQYF.

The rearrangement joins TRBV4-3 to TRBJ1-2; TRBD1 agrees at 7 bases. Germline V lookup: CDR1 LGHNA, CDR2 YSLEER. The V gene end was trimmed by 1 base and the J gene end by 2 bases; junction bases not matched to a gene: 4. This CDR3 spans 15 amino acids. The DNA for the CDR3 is TGCGCCAGCAGCCAAGGGGCAGGGGGAAACTATGGCTACACCTTC. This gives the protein CASSQGAGGNYGYTF.

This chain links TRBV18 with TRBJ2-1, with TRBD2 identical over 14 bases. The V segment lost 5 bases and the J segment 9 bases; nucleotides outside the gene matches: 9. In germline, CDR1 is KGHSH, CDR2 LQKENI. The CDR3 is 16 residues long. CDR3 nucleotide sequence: TGTGCCAGCTCAGAGGGACTAGCGGGAGCTAAGGGTGAGCAGTTCTTC. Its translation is CASSEGLAGAKGEQFF.

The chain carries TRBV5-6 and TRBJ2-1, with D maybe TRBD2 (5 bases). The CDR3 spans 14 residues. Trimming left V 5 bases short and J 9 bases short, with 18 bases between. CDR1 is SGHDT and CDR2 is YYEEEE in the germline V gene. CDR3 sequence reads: CASSLPRADAEQFF. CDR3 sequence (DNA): TGTGCCAGCAGTCTTCCGCGGGCGGACGCTGAGCAGTTCTTC.

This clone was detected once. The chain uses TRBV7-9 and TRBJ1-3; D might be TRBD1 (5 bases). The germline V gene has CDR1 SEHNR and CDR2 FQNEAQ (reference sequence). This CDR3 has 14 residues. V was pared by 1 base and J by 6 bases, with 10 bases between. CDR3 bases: TGTGCCAGCAGCTTAGGACAGCGAGAAAACACCATATATTTT. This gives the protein CASSLGQRENTIYF. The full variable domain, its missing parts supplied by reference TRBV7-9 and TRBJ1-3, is DTGVSQNPRHKITKRGQNVTFRCDPISEHNRLYWYRQTLGQGPEFLTYFQNEAQLEKSRLLSDRFSAERPKGSFSTLEIQRTEQGDSAMYLCASSLGQRENTIYFGEGSWLTVV.